The sequence of this T cell receptor beta chain was determined in a study of blood T cell repertoires in COVID-19. Overall study context: PBMCs, B-cell-depleted T cells, or T cells provided the cDNA or gDNA that made up the material.

The table came from immunoSEQ multiplex PCR; TCRdb's copy has only in-frame clones and leaves some out. The repertoire holds some 150,000 clones, with approximately 90% as singletons. Between the trimmed V and J ends, which lost 2 bases and 5 bases, there was a span of 13 bases. This CDR3 comprises 14 residues. Germline values: CDR1 MNHEY, CDR2 SVGAGI. Sequenced material: peripheral blood. The chain couples TRBV6-5 to TRBJ2-7; D unclear. The TCR comes from a human donor in a cohort sampled during active COVID-19. In DNA form, the CDR3 reads TGTGCCAGCAGTTACGCCACCAGACAAGACGAGCAGTACTTC. This sequence encodes CASSYATRQDEQYF.